Reported below is one TCR beta chain. The sample belongs to a study of blood T cell repertoires in COVID-19. Study summary: Sources were T cells, B-cell-depleted T cells, or PBMCs; the material itself was cDNA or gDNA.

The CDR3 is made up of 14 amino acids. The V end lost 6 bases, the J end lost 3 bases, and 12 bases lay between the germline ends. Germline-derived CDR1 and CDR2 are MNHEY and SVGAGI. All enrollees were about 18 to 95 years old and from roughly 22 US areas. Participants' own reports of clinical history determined their cohort assignment. As processed by the authors: Researchers report that nucleated cell counts were estimated from reference gene primer amplification. Assay used: immunoSEQ multiplex PCR; TCRdb lists only in-frame clones, some missing. The DNA was the basis for D and trimming; V, J and clone size are from that table. The sample lists about 480,000 clones, roughly 85% occurring once.

V gene TRBV6-5 combines with J gene TRBJ1-5; D perhaps matches TRBD1 (6 bases). Sample: PBMCs or T cells enriched from blood (not recorded which). The TCR was taken from a young woman with acute COVID-19. The CDR3 coding sequence is TGTGCCAGCAGCCTAGGACAGCCCAATCAGCCCCAGCATTTT. Translating gives CASSLGQPNQPQHF.